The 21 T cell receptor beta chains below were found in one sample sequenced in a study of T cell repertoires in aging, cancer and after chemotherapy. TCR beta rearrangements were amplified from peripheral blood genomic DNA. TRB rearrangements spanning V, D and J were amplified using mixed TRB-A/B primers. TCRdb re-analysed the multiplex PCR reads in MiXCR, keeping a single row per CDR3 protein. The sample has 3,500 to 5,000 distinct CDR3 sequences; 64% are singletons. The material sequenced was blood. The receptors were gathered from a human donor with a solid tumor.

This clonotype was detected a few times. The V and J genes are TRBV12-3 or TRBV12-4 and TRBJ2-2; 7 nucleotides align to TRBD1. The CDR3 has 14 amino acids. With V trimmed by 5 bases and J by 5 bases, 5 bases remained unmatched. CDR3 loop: CASSLSGGTGELFF. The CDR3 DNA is TGTGCCAGCAGTCTCTCAGGGGGAACCGGGGAGCTGTTTTTT.

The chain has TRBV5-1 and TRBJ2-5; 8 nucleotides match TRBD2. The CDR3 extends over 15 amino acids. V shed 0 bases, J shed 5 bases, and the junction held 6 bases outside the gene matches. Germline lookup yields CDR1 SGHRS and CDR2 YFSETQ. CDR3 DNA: TGCGCCAGCAGCTTGGCCCCGGGGGGGGCGGAGACCCAGTACTTC. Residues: CASSLAPGGAETQYF.

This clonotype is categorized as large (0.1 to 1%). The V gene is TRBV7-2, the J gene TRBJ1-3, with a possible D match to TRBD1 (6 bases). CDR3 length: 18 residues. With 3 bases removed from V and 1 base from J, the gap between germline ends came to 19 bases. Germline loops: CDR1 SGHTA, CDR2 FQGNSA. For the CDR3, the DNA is TGTGCCAGCAGCTTGGGTCAGGGGCCGCCCCGATCTGGAAACACCATATATTTT. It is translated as CASSLGQGPPRSGNTIYF.

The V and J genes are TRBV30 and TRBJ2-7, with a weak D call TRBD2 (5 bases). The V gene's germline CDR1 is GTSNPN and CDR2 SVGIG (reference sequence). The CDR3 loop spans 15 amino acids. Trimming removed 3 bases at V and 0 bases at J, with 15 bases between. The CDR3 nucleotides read TGTGCCTGGAGGGGGAACGGACGGGGCTCCTACGAGCAGTACTTC. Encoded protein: CAWRGNGRGSYEQYF.

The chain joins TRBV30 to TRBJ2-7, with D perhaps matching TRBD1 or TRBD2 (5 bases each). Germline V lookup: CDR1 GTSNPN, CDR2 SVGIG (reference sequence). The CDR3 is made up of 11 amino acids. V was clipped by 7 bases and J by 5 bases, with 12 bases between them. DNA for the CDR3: TGTGCCTCGGGACGGAGCAACGAGCAGTACTTC. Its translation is CASGRSNEQYF.

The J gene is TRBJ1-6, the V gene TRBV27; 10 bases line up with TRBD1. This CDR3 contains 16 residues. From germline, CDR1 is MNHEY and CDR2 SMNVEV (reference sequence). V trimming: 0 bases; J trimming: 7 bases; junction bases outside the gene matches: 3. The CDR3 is CASSLSSGQGNSPLHF. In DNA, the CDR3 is TGTGCCAGCAGTTTATCGTCGGGACAGGGGAATTCACCCCTCCACTTT.

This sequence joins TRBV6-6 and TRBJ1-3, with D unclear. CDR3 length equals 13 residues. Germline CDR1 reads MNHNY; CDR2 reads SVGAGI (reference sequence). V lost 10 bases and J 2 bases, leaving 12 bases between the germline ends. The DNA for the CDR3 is TGTGCCATCAAACCCCCCGCTGGAAACACCATATATTTT. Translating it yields CAIKPPAGNTIYF.

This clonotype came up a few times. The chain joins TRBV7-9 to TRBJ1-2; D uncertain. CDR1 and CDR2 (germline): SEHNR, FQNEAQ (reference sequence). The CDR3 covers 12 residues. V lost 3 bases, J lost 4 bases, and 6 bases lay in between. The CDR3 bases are TGTGCCAGCAGCTTCGGCAGCTATGGCTACACCTTC. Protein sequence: CASSFGSYGYTF. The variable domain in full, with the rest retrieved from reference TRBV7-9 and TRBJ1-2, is DTGVSQNPRHKITKRGQNVTFRCDPISEHNRLYWYRQTLGQGPEFLTYFQNEAQLEKSRLLSDRFSAERPKGSFSTLEIQRTEQGDSAMYLCASSFGSYGYTFGSGTRLTVV.

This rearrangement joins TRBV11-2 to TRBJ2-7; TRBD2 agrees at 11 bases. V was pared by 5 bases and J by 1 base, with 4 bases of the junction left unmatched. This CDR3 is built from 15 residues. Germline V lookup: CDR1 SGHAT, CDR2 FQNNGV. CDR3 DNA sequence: TGTGCCAGCAGCCCTGCTAGCGGGGGGTCCTACGAGCAGTACTTC. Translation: CASSPASGGSYEQYF. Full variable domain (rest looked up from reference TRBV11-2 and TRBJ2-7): EAGVAQSPRYKIIEKRQSVAFWCNPISGHATLYWYQQILGQGPKLLIQFQNNGVVDDSQLPKDRFSAERLKGVDSTLKIQPAKLEDSAVYLCASSPASGGSYEQYFGPGTRLTVT.

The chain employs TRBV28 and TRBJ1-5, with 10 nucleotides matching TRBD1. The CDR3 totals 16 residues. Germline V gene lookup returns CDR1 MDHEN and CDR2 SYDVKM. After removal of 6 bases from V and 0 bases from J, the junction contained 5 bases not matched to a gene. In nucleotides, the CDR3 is TGTGCCAGCAGAACCGGGACAGGGGATAGCAATCAGCCCCAGCATTTT. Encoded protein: CASRTGTGDSNQPQHF. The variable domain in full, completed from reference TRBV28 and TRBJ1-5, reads DVKVTQSSRYLVKRTGEKVFLECVQDMDHENMFWYRQDPGLGLRLIYFSYDVKMKEKGDIPEGYSVSREKKERFSLILESASTNQTSMYLCASRTGTGDSNQPQHFGDGTRLSIL.

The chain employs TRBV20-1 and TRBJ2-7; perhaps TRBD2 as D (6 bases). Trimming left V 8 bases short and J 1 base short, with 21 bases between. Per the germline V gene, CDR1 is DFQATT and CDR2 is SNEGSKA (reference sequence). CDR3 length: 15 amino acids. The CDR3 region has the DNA TGCAGTACGGGACTTCTCACTCCCCGGTCCTACGAGCAGTACTTC. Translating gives CSTGLLTPRSYEQYF.

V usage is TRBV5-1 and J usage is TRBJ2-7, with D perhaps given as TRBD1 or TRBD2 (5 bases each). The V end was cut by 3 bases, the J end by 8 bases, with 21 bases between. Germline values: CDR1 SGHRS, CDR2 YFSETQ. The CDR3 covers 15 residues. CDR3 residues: CASSSGHGPLKQQYF. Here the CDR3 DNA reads TGCGCCAGCAGCTCGGGGCACGGACCGCTCAAGCAGCAGTACTTC.

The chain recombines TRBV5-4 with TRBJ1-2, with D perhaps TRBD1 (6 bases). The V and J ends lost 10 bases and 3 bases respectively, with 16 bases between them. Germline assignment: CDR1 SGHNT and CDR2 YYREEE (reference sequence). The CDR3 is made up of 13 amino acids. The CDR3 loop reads CAGGNRDDYGYTF. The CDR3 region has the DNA TGTGCCGGAGGAAACAGGGATGACTATGGCTACACCTTC.

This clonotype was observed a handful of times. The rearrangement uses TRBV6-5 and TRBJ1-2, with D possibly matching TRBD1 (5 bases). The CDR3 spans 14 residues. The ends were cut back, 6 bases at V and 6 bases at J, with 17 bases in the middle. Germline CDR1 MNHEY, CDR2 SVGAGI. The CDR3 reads CASSQAGTQNGYTF. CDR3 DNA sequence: TGTGCCAGCAGCCAGGCCGGGACCCAGAATGGCTACACCTTC.

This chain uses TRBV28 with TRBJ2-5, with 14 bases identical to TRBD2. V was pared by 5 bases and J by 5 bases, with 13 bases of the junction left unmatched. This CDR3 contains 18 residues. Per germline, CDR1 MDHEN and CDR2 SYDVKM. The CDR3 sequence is CASSPGTSGSVVGETQYF. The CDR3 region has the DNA TGTGCCAGCAGTCCCGGGACTAGCGGGAGTGTGGTCGGGGAGACCCAGTACTTC.

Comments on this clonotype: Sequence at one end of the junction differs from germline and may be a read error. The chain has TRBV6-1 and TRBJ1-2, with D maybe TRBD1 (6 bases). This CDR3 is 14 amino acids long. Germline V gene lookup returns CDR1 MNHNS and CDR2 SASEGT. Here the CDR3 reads CASRLRGPRGQLLF. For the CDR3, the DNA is TGTGCCAGCAGACTCAGGGGTCCCCGAGGTCAACTCCTCTTC.

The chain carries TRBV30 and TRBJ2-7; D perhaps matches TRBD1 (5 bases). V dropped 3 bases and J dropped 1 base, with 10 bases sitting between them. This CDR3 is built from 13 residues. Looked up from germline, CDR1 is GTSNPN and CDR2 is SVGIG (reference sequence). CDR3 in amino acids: CAWSGSGSYEQYF. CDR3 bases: TGTGCCTGGAGCGGATCAGGGTCCTACGAGCAGTACTTC.

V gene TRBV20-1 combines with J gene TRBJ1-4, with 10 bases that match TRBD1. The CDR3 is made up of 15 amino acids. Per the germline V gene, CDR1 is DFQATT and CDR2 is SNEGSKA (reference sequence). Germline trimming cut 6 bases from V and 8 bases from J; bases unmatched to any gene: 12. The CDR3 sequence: CSAIDRGRLGEKLFF. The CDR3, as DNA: TGCAGTGCGATTGACAGGGGGCGACTTGGGGAAAAACTGTTTTTT.

CDR3 protein: CASSLDWTGLGYTF. The DNA for the CDR3 is TGTGCCAGCAGCTTAGACTGGACAGGTCTGGGCTACACCTTC. This chain links TRBV7-9 with TRBJ1-2; 7 positions agree with TRBD1. Germline assignment: CDR1 SEHNR and CDR2 FQNEAQ (reference sequence). The CDR3 extends over 14 amino acids. The junction had 7 bases not matched to a gene; V was cut back by 1 base and J by 8 bases.

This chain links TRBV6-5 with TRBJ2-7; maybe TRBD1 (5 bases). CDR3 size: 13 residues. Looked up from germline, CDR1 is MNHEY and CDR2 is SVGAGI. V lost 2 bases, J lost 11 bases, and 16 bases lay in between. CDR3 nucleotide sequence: TGTGCCAGCAGTTACGGGGCGTCGGAACTTGAGTACTTC. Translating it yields CASSYGASELEYF.

The DNA of the CDR3 is TGTGCCAGTACACGGGACAGACGACCTTCTAATGAAAAACTGTTTTTT. It encodes CASTRDRRPSNEKLFF. The chain joins TRBV19 to TRBJ1-4; TRBD1 aligns across 7 bases. The germline CDR1 and CDR2 sequences are LNHDA and SQIVND (reference sequence). V shed 7 bases, J shed 3 bases, and the junction held 11 bases outside the gene matches. This CDR3 has 16 residues.